These 13 T cell receptor beta chains originate from one sample sequenced in a study of cytomegalovirus exposure and HLA in healthy donors. The study ran its PCR with 60 Vbeta and 13 Jbeta primers. TCRdb keeps only in-frame clones here, not all; method: immunoSEQ multiplex PCR. The table has 90,000 to 120,000 clones, roughly 70% seen once. Sequenced sample: PBMCs. The source of these receptors is a middle-aged man in good health and CMV-seropositive.

The chain joins TRBV9 to TRBJ1-6; unclear D gene. Looked up from germline, CDR1 is SGDLS and CDR2 is YYNGEE. The germline V and J ends were trimmed by 4 bases and 9 bases, with 14 bases remaining between them. The CDR3 covers 14 residues. The chain's CDR3 is CASSSPREGSPLHF. CDR3 nucleotides: TGTGCCAGCAGCTCGCCGCGGGAGGGTTCACCCCTCCACTTT.

This clone was counted only a few times. The V and J genes are TRBV7-2 and TRBJ1-2; the D gene is possibly TRBD1 (5 bases). CDR1 and CDR2 from the germline V gene are SGHTA and FQGNSA. Deletions cut 1 base from V and 4 bases from J, with 13 bases between. This CDR3 region has 15 residues. The DNA for the CDR3 is TGTGCCAGCAGCTTAGGAGTACCGACAGCCTATGGCTACACCTTC. Amino acids: CASSLGVPTAYGYTF.

The J gene is TRBJ1-5, the V gene TRBV9; maybe TRBD1 (6 bases). Germline loops: CDR1 SGDLS, CDR2 YYNGEE. V was trimmed by 0 bases and J by 5 bases, leaving 6 bases between them. The CDR3 has 13 amino acids. The CDR3 spells CASSVGGHQPQHF. As DNA, the CDR3 is TGTGCCAGCAGCGTAGGGGGGCATCAGCCCCAGCATTTT.

The chain combines TRBV6-6 with TRBJ2-4; no clear D. CDR3 size: 12 residues. Trimming took off 0 bases at V and 6 bases at J, with 3 bases between the two ends. The germline V gene encodes CDR1 MNHNY and CDR2 SVGAGI (reference sequence). In nucleotides, the CDR3 is TGTGCCAGCAGTTACTCACTAAACATTCAGTACTTC. This sequence encodes CASSYSLNIQYF.

The rearrangement links TRBV5-6 to TRBJ1-1, with D maybe TRBD1 (5 bases). The CDR3 extends over 15 amino acids. V was cut by 2 bases and J by 0 bases, with 11 bases left in between. The germline gives CDR1 SGHDT, CDR2 YYEEEE. CDR3 coding DNA: TGTGCCAGCAGCTTACTCGACAGTATGAACACTGAAGCTTTCTTT. Amino acids: CASSLLDSMNTEAFF.

This chain connects TRBV6-1 to TRBJ2-2, with D perhaps TRBD2 (5 bases). In germline, CDR1 is MNHNS, CDR2 SASEGT. The CDR3 has 15 residues. V was cut by 8 bases and J by 4 bases, with 17 bases left in between. CDR3 in amino acids: CASRGPVQSTGELFF. In nucleotides, the CDR3 is TGTGCCAGCCGCGGGCCTGTCCAGTCCACCGGGGAGCTGTTTTTT.

J is TRBJ2-6 and V is TRBV27, with TRBD1 matching 8 bases. CDR1 is MNHEY and CDR2 is SMNVEV in the germline V gene (reference sequence). The CDR3 consists of 16 residues. The junction had 6 bases not matched to a gene; V was cut back by 6 bases and J by 2 bases. In nucleotides, the CDR3 is TGTGCCAGCAGCCTCAGGGGGCTAACTGGGGCCAACGTCCTGACTTTC. Translating gives CASSLRGLTGANVLTF.

V gene TRBV5-1 combines with J gene TRBJ1-5; a weak D match, TRBD1 (6 bases). Germline lookup yields CDR1 SGHRS and CDR2 YFSETQ. The CDR3 spans 16 residues. The V and J ends lost 0 bases and 4 bases respectively, with 14 bases between them. The CDR3 nucleotides are TGCGCCAGCAGCTTGGAACCTGGGGGCCCTAATCAGCCCCAGCATTTT. Residues: CASSLEPGGPNQPQHF.

J is TRBJ2-2 and V is TRBV19; 7 bases agree with TRBD2. This CDR3 region has 15 residues. Germline V gene sequence: CDR1 LNHDA, CDR2 SQIVND (reference sequence). The V and J ends lost 4 bases and 3 bases, in that order; junction bases with no gene match: 5. CDR3 loop: CASSTSGIYTGELFF. CDR3 in DNA: TGTGCCAGTAGTACCAGCGGGATTTACACCGGGGAGCTGTTTTTT.

This clone was found a few times. This chain links TRBV7-8 with TRBJ1-2; TRBD1 matches at 12 bases. V lost 2 bases to trimming and J lost 8 bases; unmatched junction nucleotides: 15. Per germline, CDR1 SGHVS and CDR2 FQNEAQ. The length of the CDR3 is 18 residues. Here the CDR3 reads CASSLTAGTGGNFGGYTF. The CDR3 DNA sequence: TGTGCCAGCAGCTTAACTGCCGGGACAGGGGGCAATTTCGGGGGCTACACCTTC.

In this sample, this clone turned up a few times. This chain connects TRBV6-6 to TRBJ1-4, with D unresolved. Germline lookup yields CDR1 MNHNY and CDR2 SVGAGI (reference sequence). V was clipped by 6 bases and J by 5 bases, with 13 bases between them. CDR3 size: 14 residues. CDR3 in amino acids: CASRQPGRNEKLFF. CDR3 in DNA: TGTGCCAGCAGGCAACCGGGGAGAAATGAAAAACTGTTTTTT.

The CDR3 loop reads CASSLSRDRAGYTF. CDR3 coding DNA: TGTGCCAGCTCACTGTCCCGGGACAGGGCTGGCTACACCTTC. The chain employs TRBV18 and TRBJ1-2, with TRBD1 matching 9 bases. V was pared by 4 bases and J by 7 bases, with 7 bases of the junction left unmatched. This CDR3 comprises 14 residues. Per the germline V gene, CDR1 is KGHSH and CDR2 is LQKENI.

In the case of this clone: The junction departs from the called germline gene at one end, perhaps through a read error. V and J are TRBV19 and TRBJ2-1; D not certain. There are 13 residues in the CDR3. CDR1 is LNHDA, CDR2 SQIVND, per germline (reference sequence). DNA of the CDR3: TGCGTCGTCGGTGGGCTTTCCTACAATGAGCAGTTCTTC. This sequence encodes CVVGGLSYNEQFF.